This paragraph reports one T cell receptor beta chain. Its specificity is unknown. Trimming removed 0 bases from V and 4 bases from J; junction bases left unmatched: 4. CDR3 length equals 16 residues. Germline CDR1 is SGHRS and CDR2 is YFSETQ. The sample originates from a study of cytomegalovirus exposure and HLA in healthy donors. Study conclusions and caveats: The listing of 160 or so TCR beta chains classed them as cytomegalovirus-associated.

Clones were read by immunoSEQ multiplex PCR, and TCRdb kept only the in-frame ones, dropping some. The table includes more than 150,000 clones, roughly 80% detected once. This clonotype was obtained from a man aged 18 to 30 in good health and CMV-seropositive. The genes are TRBV5-1 and TRBJ1-4; 9 nucleotides match TRBD1. The sequencing input was PBMCs. In DNA form, the CDR3 reads TGCGCCAGCAGCTTGGGGGGACAGGGCCTTAATGAAAAACTGTTTTTT. This encodes CASSLGGQGLNEKLFF.